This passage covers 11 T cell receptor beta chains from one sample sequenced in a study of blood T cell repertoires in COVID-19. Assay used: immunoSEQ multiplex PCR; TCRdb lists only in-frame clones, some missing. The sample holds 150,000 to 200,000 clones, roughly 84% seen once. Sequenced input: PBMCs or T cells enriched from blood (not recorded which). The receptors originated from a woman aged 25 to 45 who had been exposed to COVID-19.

The CDR3 coding sequence is TGTGCCAGCAGTGAATATGGGACAGGGTATGGAGAAAAACTGTTTTTT. Translating gives CASSEYGTGYGEKLFF. This chain joins TRBV2 and TRBJ1-4; 9 bases map to TRBD1. The V gene end was trimmed by 2 bases and the J gene end by 8 bases; junction bases not matched to a gene: 9. Looked up from germline, CDR1 is SNHLY and CDR2 is FYNNEI. The CDR3 totals 16 residues.

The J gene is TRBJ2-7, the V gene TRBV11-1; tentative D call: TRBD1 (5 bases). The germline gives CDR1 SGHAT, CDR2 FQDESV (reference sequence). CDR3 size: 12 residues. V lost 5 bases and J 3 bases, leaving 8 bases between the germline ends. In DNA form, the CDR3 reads TGTGCCAGCAGCCGAGACAGCTACGAGCAGTACTTC. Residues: CASSRDSYEQYF.

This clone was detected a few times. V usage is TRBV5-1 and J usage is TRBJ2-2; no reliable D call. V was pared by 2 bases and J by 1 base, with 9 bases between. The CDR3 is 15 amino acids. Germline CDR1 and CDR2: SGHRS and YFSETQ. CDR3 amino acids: CASSFRPGNTGELFF. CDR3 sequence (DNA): TGCGCCAGCAGCTTTAGGCCGGGGAACACCGGGGAGCTGTTTTTT. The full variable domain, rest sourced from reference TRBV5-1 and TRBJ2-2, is KAGVTQTPRYLIKTRGQQVTLSCSPISGHRSVSWYQQTPGQGLQFLFEYFSETQRNKGNFPGRFSGRQFSNSRSEMNVSTLELGDSALYLCASSFRPGNTGELFFGEGSRLTVL.

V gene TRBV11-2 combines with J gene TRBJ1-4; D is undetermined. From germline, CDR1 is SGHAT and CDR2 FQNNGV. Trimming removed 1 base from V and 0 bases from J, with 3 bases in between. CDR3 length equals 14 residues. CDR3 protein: CASSLAATNEKLFF. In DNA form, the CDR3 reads TGTGCCAGCAGCTTAGCGGCAACTAATGAAAAACTGTTTTTT.

The CDR3 region is CASSYGFSVFF. DNA of the CDR3: TGTGCCAGCAGTTACGGTTTTAGTGTCTTCTTT. The chain recombines TRBV6-5 with TRBJ1-1; D not resolved. V shed 2 bases and J shed 14 bases, with 12 bases lying between them. The CDR3 is made up of 11 amino acids. The germline CDR1 and CDR2 sequences are MNHEY and SVGAGI.

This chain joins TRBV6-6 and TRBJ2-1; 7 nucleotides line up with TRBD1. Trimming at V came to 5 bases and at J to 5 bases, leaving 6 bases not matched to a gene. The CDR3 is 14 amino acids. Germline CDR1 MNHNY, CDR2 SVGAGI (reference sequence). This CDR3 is CASSRQGGDNEQFF. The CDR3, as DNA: TGTGCCAGCAGTCGACAGGGTGGGGACAATGAGCAGTTCTTC.

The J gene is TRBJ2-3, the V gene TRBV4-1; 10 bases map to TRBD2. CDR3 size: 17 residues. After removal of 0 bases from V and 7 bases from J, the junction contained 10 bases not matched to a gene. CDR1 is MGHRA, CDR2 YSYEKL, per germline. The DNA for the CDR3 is TGCGCCAGCAGCCAAGAGTTGATAGCGGGGGGTATTTATACGCAGTATTTT. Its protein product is CASSQELIAGGIYTQYF.

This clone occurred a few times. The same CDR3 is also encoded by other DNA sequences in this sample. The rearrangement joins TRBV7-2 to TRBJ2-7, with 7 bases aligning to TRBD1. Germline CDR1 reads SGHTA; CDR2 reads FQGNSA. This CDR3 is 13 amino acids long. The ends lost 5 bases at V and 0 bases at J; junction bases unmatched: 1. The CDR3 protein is CASSRQGSYEQYF. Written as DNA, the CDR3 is TGTGCCAGCAGCAGACAGGGCTCCTACGAGCAGTACTTC.

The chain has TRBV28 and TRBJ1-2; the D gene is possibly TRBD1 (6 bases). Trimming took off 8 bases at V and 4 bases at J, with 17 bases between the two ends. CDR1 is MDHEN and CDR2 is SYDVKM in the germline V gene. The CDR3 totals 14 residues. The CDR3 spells CASQTATGSYGYTF. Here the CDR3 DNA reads TGTGCCAGCCAGACCGCCACAGGGAGCTATGGCTACACCTTC.

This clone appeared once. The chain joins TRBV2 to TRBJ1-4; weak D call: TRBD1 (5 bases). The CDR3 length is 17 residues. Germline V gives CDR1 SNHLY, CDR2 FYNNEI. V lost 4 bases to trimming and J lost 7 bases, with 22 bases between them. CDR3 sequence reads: CASSVSWGGGYGEKLFF. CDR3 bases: TGTGCCAGCAGTGTTAGTTGGGGCGGGGGGTATGGTGAAAAACTGTTTTTT.

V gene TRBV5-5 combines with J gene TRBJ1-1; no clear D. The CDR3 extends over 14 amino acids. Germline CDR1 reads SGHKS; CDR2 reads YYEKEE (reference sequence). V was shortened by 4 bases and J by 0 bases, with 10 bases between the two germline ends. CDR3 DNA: TGTGCCAGCAGCGTCGGGGATATGAACACTGAAGCTTTCTTT. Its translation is CASSVGDMNTEAFF.